A selection of T cell receptor beta chains follows, all from one sample in a study of T cell repertoires in aging, cancer and after chemotherapy. TCRdb used MiXCR to reprocess the multiplex PCR reads, holding one entry per CDR3 protein. Seen here are about 800 distinct CDR3 sequences, roughly 91% observed once, and the top ten hold about 7%. Source material: blood. These receptors all stem from a human donor with a solid tumor. CDR3s include the opening cysteine and the closing phenylalanine or tryptophan. The D gene is left open where the match is weak. Not all rows give a size; the values are once, few, many and, for expanded clones, a class.

abundance	v_gene	d_gene	j_gene	CDR3aa	CDR3nt
.	TRBV27	.	TRBJ2-7	CASSSSAVPSYEQYF	TGTGCCAGCAGCTCTTCGGCTGTGCCCTCCTACGAGCAGTACTTC
.	TRBV6-6	.	TRBJ2-3	CASSYRGPDTQYF	TGTGCCAGCAGTTATCGCGGCCCAGATACGCAGTATTTT
few	TRBV29-1	.	TRBJ1-1	CSVAVGDTEAFF	TGCAGCGTTGCGGTGGGAGACACTGAAGCTTTCTTT
.	TRBV12-3/TRBV12-4	.	TRBJ1-2	CASSGQGDYGYTF	TGTGCCAGCAGTGGTCAGGGTGACTATGGCTACACCTTC
.	TRBV30	.	TRBJ2-5	CAWSRHQETQYF	TGTGCCTGGAGTAGGCACCAAGAGACCCAGTACTTC
.	TRBV30	.	TRBJ2-2	CAWSGDRREELFF	TGTGCCTGGAGTGGTGATCGGCGGGAGGAGCTGTTTTTT
.	TRBV29-1	.	TRBJ1-1	CSGRRYDTEAFF	TGCAGCGGCAGGCGGTACGACACTGAAGCTTTCTTT
.	TRBV20-1	TRBD2	TRBJ2-1	CSASGGRSYNEQFF	TGCAGTGCTAGTGGCGGGAGATCCTACAATGAGCAGTTCTTC
.	TRBV15	TRBD2	TRBJ2-3	CATSRPSGSDTQYF	TGTGCCACCAGCAGACCCAGCGGGAGCGATACGCAGTATTTT
.	TRBV5-4	.	TRBJ2-7	CASSLGQITYEQYF	TGTGCCAGCAGCTTGGGACAGATAACCTACGAGCAGTACTTC
.	TRBV6-1	.	TRBJ2-5	CASSETEWRQETQYF	TGTGCCAGCAGTGAAACCGAATGGCGCCAAGAGACCCAGTACTTC
.	TRBV6-4	.	TRBJ2-3	CASSEDGSTDTQYF	TGTGCCAGCAGTGAAGACGGGAGCACAGATACGCAGTATTTT
.	TRBV30	.	TRBJ1-3	CAWDTGGVPGNTIYF	TGTGCCTGGGACACGGGAGGGGTCCCTGGAAACACCATATATTTT
.	TRBV6-5	.	TRBJ2-4	CASTGRAAKNIQYF	TGTGCCAGCACCGGACGGGCGGCCAAAAACATTCAGTACTTC
once	TRBV6-5	.	TRBJ2-2	CASSYRWRGTNTGELFF	TGTGCCAGCAGTTACAGGTGGAGGGGCACGAACACCGGGGAGCTGTTTTTT
.	TRBV7-2	.	TRBJ2-1	CASSFSFGRPYNEQFF	TGTGCCAGCAGCTTTTCTTTCGGGCGCCCCTACAATGAGCAGTTCTTC
.	TRBV11-2	.	TRBJ2-1	CASSLVWALRSEQFF	TGTGCCAGCAGCTTAGTGTGGGCGCTTCGGAGTGAGCAGTTCTTC
.	TRBV28	TRBD1	TRBJ2-7	CASSTGQASSYEQYF	TGTGCCAGCAGTACGGGACAGGCCAGCTCCTACGAGCAGTACTTC
.	TRBV20-1	.	TRBJ2-5	CSASTGQETQYF	TGCAGTGCAAGCACAGGCCAAGAGACCCAGTACTTC
.	TRBV5-1	.	TRBJ2-7	CASSLWAGLGEQYF	TGCGCCAGCAGCTTGTGGGCAGGTCTAGGGGAGCAGTACTTC
.	TRBV19	.	TRBJ1-3	CASSPNHGNTIYF	TGTGCCAGTAGTCCTAACCACGGAAACACCATATATTTT
.	TRBV12-3/TRBV12-4	TRBD1	TRBJ1-1	CASIRQGITEAFF	TGTGCCAGCATCCGACAGGGAATCACTGAAGCTTTCTTT
.	TRBV15	TRBD1	TRBJ2-7	CATSNRTGVEQYF	TGTGCCACCAGCAATCGGACAGGGGTCGAGCAGTACTTC
once	TRBV11-2	.	TRBJ2-1	CASSFRDTPRNEQFF	TGTGCCAGCAGCTTTAGGGACACTCCTCGCAATGAGCAGTTCTTC
.	TRBV19	.	TRBJ2-3	CASSIGAASTDTQYF	TGTGCCAGTAGTATAGGGGCGGCTAGCACAGATACGCAGTATTTT
.	TRBV20-1	TRBD2	TRBJ2-5	CSALAGDQETQYF	TGCAGCGCTTTAGCGGGGGACCAAGAGACCCAGTACTTC
.	TRBV11-2	.	TRBJ2-1	CASSLDLGRGRANEQFF	TGTGCCAGCAGCTTAGATCTGGGCAGGGGTAGGGCCAATGAGCAGTTCTTC
.	TRBV28	.	TRBJ1-1	CASSWGASSTEAFF	TGTGCCAGCAGTTGGGGGGCTTCGAGTACTGAAGCTTTCTTT
once	TRBV7-9	.	TRBJ2-1	CASSLGGGTYNEQFF	TGTGCCAGCAGCTTAGGCGGGGGCACCTACAATGAGCAGTTCTTC
.	TRBV19	.	TRBJ2-2	CASSMTGSGELFF	TGTGCCAGTAGTATGACGGGCTCGGGGGAGCTGTTTTTT
.	TRBV30	TRBD2	TRBJ2-5	CAWGGGRETQYF	TGTGCCTGGGGGGGAGGGCGAGAGACCCAGTACTTC
.	TRBV29-1	.	TRBJ1-4	CSVDRYGGSEKLFF	TGCAGCGTTGATAGATACGGGGGCAGTGAAAAACTGTTTTTT
once	TRBV5-6	.	TRBJ2-7	CASSLIKVYEQYF	TGTGCCAGCAGCTTGATTAAGGTCTACGAGCAGTACTTC
.	TRBV7-9	TRBD2	TRBJ2-3	CASSPTSAGDTQYF	TGTGCCAGCAGCCCGACTAGCGCTGGAGATACGCAGTATTTT
.	TRBV12-3/TRBV12-4	.	TRBJ1-4	CASSFHPWTPEKLFF	TGTGCCAGCAGTTTCCACCCCTGGACGCCTGAAAAACTGTTTTTT
.	TRBV6-5	.	TRBJ1-2	CATSIEGIYGYTF	TGTGCCACCTCGATAGAGGGGATCTATGGCTACACCTTC
.	TRBV15	.	TRBJ2-3	CATSRDRASRTDTQYF	TGTGCCACCAGCAGAGATCGGGCTAGTAGGACAGATACGCAGTATTTT
.	TRBV20-1	.	TRBJ1-2	CSANPIGNYGYTF	TGCAGTGCTAACCCTATTGGTAACTATGGCTACACCTTC
.	TRBV27	.	TRBJ2-7	CASSPGGGGEQYF	TGTGCCAGCAGCCCGGGAGGAGGGGGAGAGCAGTACTTC
once	TRBV6-1	.	TRBJ1-5	CASSGYGNSNQPQHF	TGTGCCAGCAGTGGATACGGGAATAGCAATCAGCCCCAGCATTTT
once	TRBV5-6	TRBD1	TRBJ1-1	CASSFGTGTEAFF	TGTGCCAGCAGCTTCGGGACAGGGACTGAAGCTTTCTTT
.	TRBV19	.	TRBJ1-1	CASSMRHTEAFF	TGTGCCAGTAGTATGAGGCACACTGAAGCTTTCTTT
.	TRBV19	.	TRBJ1-1	CASSIDNPLILFNTEAFF	TGTGCCAGTAGTATAGATAACCCACTAATCCTATTCAACACTGAAGCTTTCTTT
.	TRBV12-3/TRBV12-4	TRBD1	TRBJ1-5	CASTSGPGQWNQPQHF	TGTGCCAGCACCTCGGGTCCGGGACAGTGGAATCAGCCCCAGCATTTT
.	TRBV5-6	.	TRBJ2-1	CASSLYSSYNEQFF	TGTGCCAGCAGCTTGTATAGCTCCTACAATGAGCAGTTCTTC
once	TRBV19	.	TRBJ1-4	CASSGQAATNEKLFF	TGTGCCAGTAGCGGACAAGCGGCAACTAATGAAAAACTGTTTTTT
.	TRBV6-5	.	TRBJ1-2	CATHRDLGGNYGYTF	TGTGCCACACATAGGGATCTCGGGGGTAACTATGGCTACACCTTC
once	TRBV6-1	.	TRBJ2-7	CASSEATGSYDEQYF	TGTGCCAGCAGTGAAGCAACAGGTTCGTACGACGAGCAGTACTTC
.	TRBV29-1	.	TRBJ2-3	CSVEARQTTDTQYF	TGCAGCGTTGAAGCCCGACAGACCACAGATACGCAGTATTTT
.	TRBV5-1	.	TRBJ2-5	CASSIRDPKETQYF	TGCGCCAGCAGCATCCGGGACCCAAAGGAAACCCAGTACTTC
.	TRBV19	.	TRBJ2-7	CASSITAGSTSYEQYF	TGTGCCAGTAGTATAACTGCAGGGAGCACGTCCTACGAGCAGTACTTC
.	TRBV27	.	TRBJ2-2	CASKGDTGELFF	TGTGCCAGCAAGGGGGATACCGGGGAGCTGTTTTTT
.	TRBV6-1	.	TRBJ2-3	CASALSEGTDTQYF	TGTGCCAGCGCACTTTCAGAGGGGACAGATACGCAGTATTTT
.	TRBV20-1	TRBD1	TRBJ2-7	CSAPRDSGYEQYF	TGCAGTGCCCCCCGGGACAGTGGCTACGAGCAGTACTTC
.	TRBV29-1	.	TRBJ1-2	CSVDEVRLYGYTF	TGCAGCGTTGACGAGGTCAGGCTCTATGGCTACACCTTC
.	TRBV6-1	.	TRBJ1-1	CASSYGPQRAEAFF	TGTGCCAGCAGTTATGGGCCCCAGAGGGCTGAAGCTTTCTTT
.	TRBV29-1	.	TRBJ2-6	CSVDISGANVLTF	TGCAGCGTTGACATCTCTGGGGCCAACGTCCTGACTTTC
hyperexpanded	TRBV12-3/TRBV12-4	.	TRBJ2-3	CASSSTDTQYF	TGTGCCAGCAGTAGCACAGATACGCAGTATTTT
.	TRBV7-6	.	TRBJ2-3	CASSLSFRRVTDTQYF	TGTGCCAGCAGCTTAAGTTTTAGGAGAGTCACAGATACGCAGTATTTT